This passage covers 23 T cell receptor beta chains from one sample sequenced in a study of post-analysis software for immune sequencing data. Regarding the study as a whole: Patients showed TRBV5-6, TRBV5-1 and TRBV20-1 among a handful of TRBV segments more frequent than in controls.

Antigens of these TCRs are unknown. TCR beta libraries were prepared from cDNA with unique molecular identifiers. TCRdb reprocessed the PCR reads with MiXCR, giving one entry per CDR3 protein. The sample carries some 690,000 distinct CDR3 sequences, roughly 29% recorded once. Sequences were obtained from blood. These receptors originate from a girl aged 5 to 17 with multiple sclerosis.

This clonotype appeared many times. The chain combines TRBV29-1 with TRBJ2-5, with 8 bases identical to TRBD1. Per germline, CDR1 SQVTM and CDR2 ANQGSEA. V shed 4 bases and J 5 bases; nucleotides not matched to a gene: 6. The CDR3 has 13 amino acids. The CDR3: CSVGQGFGETQYF. CDR3 sequence (DNA): TGCAGCGTTGGACAGGGGTTTGGGGAGACCCAGTACTTC.

This clonotype showed up just a few times. V is TRBV6-5 and J is TRBJ1-6; no clear D. The V gene's germline CDR1 is MNHEY and CDR2 SVGAGI. The V end was cut by 8 bases, the J end by 6 bases, with 14 bases between. This CDR3 comprises 14 residues. DNA of the CDR3: TGTGCCAGCTCCTTTGGCACCTTTAATTCACCCCTCCACTTT. Its protein product is CASSFGTFNSPLHF.

This chain links TRBV9 with TRBJ2-1, with 11 bases identical to TRBD2. The CDR3 has 17 residues. V lost 0 bases to trimming and J lost 3 bases; unmatched junction nucleotides: 5. Germline CDR1 is SGDLS and CDR2 is YYNGEE. The DNA for the CDR3 is TGTGCCAGCAGCGTAGCTGGTAGCGGGAGGGACTACAATGAGCAGTTCTTC. Its protein product is CASSVAGSGRDYNEQFF.

The chain couples TRBV20-1 to TRBJ1-2, with TRBD1 matching 7 bases. The CDR3 has 14 residues. J lost 4 bases, V lost 3 bases, and 8 bases had no gene match. Germline V gene sequence: CDR1 DFQATT, CDR2 SNEGSKA (reference sequence). CDR3 DNA sequence: TGCAGTGCTAGCGGACAGGCGGAGGTCTATGGCTACACCTTC. Its protein is CSASGQAEVYGYTF.

The chain has TRBV28 and TRBJ2-4; D remains ambiguous. The germline V gene encodes CDR1 MDHEN and CDR2 SYDVKM. CDR3 length equals 15 residues. Between the trimmed V and J ends, which lost 4 bases and 5 bases, there was a span of 15 bases. The CDR3 DNA reads TGTGCCAGCAGTTCCCCCGATACAAGGCAAAACATTCAGTACTTC. This translates into CASSSPDTRQNIQYF.

This clonotype has more than one count but fewer than ten. The chain recombines TRBV6-5 with TRBJ2-3; D not resolved. Deletions cut 5 bases from V and 2 bases from J, with 11 bases between. The germline CDR1 and CDR2 sequences are MNHEY and SVGAGI. The CDR3 is made up of 14 amino acids. CDR3 sequence: CASSRGVDTDTQYF. The CDR3 bases are TGTGCCAGCAGTAGAGGTGTGGACACAGATACGCAGTATTTT.

V gene TRBV20-1 combines with J gene TRBJ2-3; D unresolved. The J call may be wrong; the DNA end is better matched by TRBJ1-5. The CDR3 contains 14 residues. Germline CDR1 is DFQATT and CDR2 is SNEGSKA (reference sequence). CDR3: CSASSLAGTDTQHF. For the CDR3, the DNA is TGCAGTGCTAGTTCGCTAGCGGGAACAGATACGCAGCATTTT.

The chain recombines TRBV10-3 with TRBJ2-1; 13 bases align to TRBD2. The CDR3 has 15 amino acids. Trimming at V came to 6 bases and at J to 4 bases, leaving 3 bases not matched to a gene. Germline CDR1 is ENHRY and CDR2 is SYGVKD. CDR3 bases: TGTGCCATCAGGGAGACTAGCGGGGGGTACAATGAGCAGTTCTTC. It encodes CAIRETSGGYNEQFF.

Here the CDR3 reads CASSNTYRHPKNIQYF. For the CDR3, the DNA is TGTGCCAGCAGCAATACCTACAGGCACCCCAAAAACATTCAGTACTTC. The chain is built from TRBV21-1 and TRBJ2-4; TRBD1 is the table's D call, not checked against the DNA. TRBV21-1 is deemed a pseudogene. This CDR3 region has 16 residues.

This rearrangement joins TRBV5-1 to TRBJ2-1; 12 nucleotides align to TRBD1. V gave up 4 bases and J gave up 2 bases; unmatched junction bases: 4. The CDR3 covers 16 residues. The germline gives CDR1 SGHRS, CDR2 YFSETQ. CDR3 in DNA: TGCGCCAGCAGCACGGGACAGGGGGCCCCCTACAATGAGCAGTTCTTC. Its protein product is CASSTGQGAPYNEQFF.

The CDR3 bases are TGTGCCAGCAGCCCGTGGGAGATTAGCTCTGGGGCCAACGTCCTGACTTTC. Its protein is CASSPWEISSGANVLTF. The chain has TRBV5-6 and TRBJ2-6; the D gene is possibly TRBD2 (5 bases). V gave up 4 bases and J gave up 0 bases, with 14 bases separating them. CDR3 length: 17 amino acids. The V gene's germline CDR1 is SGHDT and CDR2 YYEEEE. Full variable domain (remainder filled in from reference TRBV5-6 and TRBJ2-6): DAGVTQSPTHLIKTRGQQVTLRCSPKSGHDTVSWYQQALGQGPQFIFQYYEEEERQRGNFPDRFSGHQFPNYSSELNVNALLLGDSALYLCASSPWEISSGANVLTFGAGSRLTVL.

This chain connects TRBV7-6 to TRBJ1-2; D is unclear. Trimming took off 2 bases at V and 3 bases at J, with 10 bases between the two ends. Germline V gene data show CDR1 as SGHVS and CDR2 as FNYEAQ. This CDR3 has 14 residues. The CDR3 sequence is CASSLFPEDYGYTF. CDR3 coding DNA: TGTGCCAGCAGCTTATTTCCGGAGGACTATGGCTACACCTTC.

This chain connects TRBV7-9 to TRBJ2-5, with 8 bases identical to TRBD2. With V trimmed by 5 bases and J by 2 bases, 10 bases remained unmatched. The CDR3 spans 16 residues. Per germline, CDR1 SEHNR and CDR2 FQNEAQ (reference sequence). CDR3 in amino acids: CASSQKNSGAQETQYF. The CDR3, as DNA: TGTGCCAGCAGCCAGAAAAATAGCGGGGCACAAGAGACCCAGTACTTC.

The table lists this clonotype with a count of one. This sequence joins TRBV5-1 and TRBJ1-4; no clear D. V was pared by 6 bases and J by 0 bases, with 9 bases between. From germline, CDR1 is SGHRS and CDR2 YFSETQ. The CDR3 sequence is 14 residues long. The CDR3 loop reads CASTSGTTNEKLFF. In DNA form, the CDR3 reads TGCGCCAGCACCTCGGGTACAACTAATGAAAAACTGTTTTTT.

With respect to this clonotype: Since a much larger clone is just one base distant, this may be a read error. The chain links TRBV6-5 to TRBJ2-1; TRBD2 matches 9 bases. The DNA matches TRBJ2-7 better at its end, which makes the J call doubtful. The CDR3 has 16 residues. Per germline, CDR1 MNHEY and CDR2 SVGAGI. The CDR3 region has the DNA TGTGCCACCCGCGGCGGGAGGGCCTTCTCCTACAATGAGCAGTACTTC. This codes for CATRGGRAFSYNEQYF.

The CDR3 reads CASSYRGRLGDSPLHF. Written as DNA, the CDR3 is TGTGCCAGCAGTTACAGGGGCCGACTAGGGGATTCACCCCTCCACTTT. The chain is built from TRBV6-5 and TRBJ1-6; TRBD1 is a possible D gene (5 bases). Trimming took off 2 bases at V and 8 bases at J, with 16 bases between the two ends. Looked up from germline, CDR1 is MNHEY and CDR2 is SVGAGI. CDR3 length: 16 residues.

The CDR3 loop reads CASSSGLEGYNEQFF. CDR3 DNA: TGTGCCAGCAGTTCAGGGTTAGAGGGCTACAATGAGCAGTTCTTC. The chain is built from TRBV3-1 and TRBJ2-1; D may match TRBD1 or TRBD2 (5 bases each). The V and J ends lost 6 bases and 3 bases respectively, with 15 bases between them. From germline, CDR1 is LGHDT and CDR2 YNNKEL (reference sequence). This CDR3 is built from 15 residues.

V gene TRBV20-1 combines with J gene TRBJ2-3; perhaps TRBD2 as D (6 bases). CDR3 length equals 14 residues. V lost 7 bases and J lost 2, with 16 bases in between. Per germline, CDR1 DFQATT and CDR2 SNEGSKA (reference sequence). DNA for the CDR3: TGCAGTGTTCTGGGACTTCCGTACACAGATACGCAGTATTTT. This codes for CSVLGLPYTDTQYF.

A single count supports this clonotype. The rearrangement joins TRBV7-3 to TRBJ2-1, with 8 bases fitting TRBD2. Germline assignment: CDR1 SGHTA and CDR2 FQGTGA. The CDR3 spans 17 residues. Trimming cost V 3 bases and J 4 bases; bases outside gene matches: 11. In nucleotides, the CDR3 is TGTGCCAGCAGCTTTATGCGGTTGGGACTAGGTTACAATGAGCAGTTCTTC. Amino acids: CASSFMRLGLGYNEQFF.

The chain links TRBV28 to TRBJ2-5; no clear D. V was cut by 5 bases and J by 1 base, with 14 bases left in between. Germline CDR1 and CDR2: MDHEN and SYDVKM. This CDR3 contains 15 residues. Here the CDR3 DNA reads TGTGCCAGCAGTCCACCACTGGGGTCCCAAGAGACCCAGTACTTC. Its translation is CASSPPLGSQETQYF.

This chain links TRBV15 with TRBJ2-6, with 8 bases that match TRBD1. The CDR3 extends over 19 amino acids. Losses at the gene ends were 0 bases for V and 4 bases for J; bases not matched to a gene: 11. Germline V gene lookup returns CDR1 LNHNV and CDR2 YYDKDF (reference sequence). The CDR3 is CATSRDGASRGRGANVLTF. The CDR3, as DNA: TGTGCCACCAGCAGAGATGGGGCGTCCAGGGGGCGAGGGGCCAACGTCCTGACTTTC.

This clonotype was picked up a small number of times. As DNA, the CDR3 is TGTGCCACCAGTGAAGCAGGATTGGGTTGGGATACGCAGTATTTT. Translation: CATSEAGLGWDTQYF. The rearrangement links TRBV24-1 to TRBJ2-3; D not resolved. The V and J ends lost 4 bases and 6 bases respectively, with 16 bases between them. The CDR3 is 15 residues long. Germline V gene data show CDR1 as KGHDR and CDR2 as SFDVKD.

This clonotype was counted between two and nine times. V and J are TRBV4-1 and TRBJ1-4; a weak D match, TRBD1 (5 bases). CDR3 length: 18 amino acids. Trimming stripped 2 bases from V and 8 bases from J, with 24 bases between. CDR1 MGHRA and CDR2 YSYEKL come from the germline V gene. CDR3 DNA: TGCGCCAGCAGCCAATGGTTTAAGTCGTGGGGGAGCGGGGAAAAACTGTTTTTT. Translating gives CASSQWFKSWGSGEKLFF.